This entry describes one TCR beta chain. This sample is part of a study of blood T cell repertoires in COVID-19. Study-level information: Samples of COVID-19 (acute and convalescent) were obtained from the United States, Italy and Spain.

V was pared by 0 bases and J by 3 bases, with 5 bases of the junction left unmatched. CDR3 length: 16 amino acids. The germline CDR1 and CDR2 sequences are MGHRA and YSYEKL. Clones were sequenced by immunoSEQ multiplex PCR, and TCRdb holds only the in-frame ones, with some missing. The sample records about 280,000 clones, roughly four fifths being singletons. Sequenced sample: peripheral blood. This chain connects TRBV4-1 to TRBJ2-1; 7 bases match TRBD2. The source is a woman between 50 and 59 years old who had recovered from COVID-19. Here the CDR3 DNA reads TGCGCCAGCAGCCAAGAAAGGGGACTAAACTACAATGAGCAGTTCTTC. Translation: CASSQERGLNYNEQFF.